This T cell receptor (beta chain) was recorded in a study of blood T cell repertoires in COVID-19. The method was immunoSEQ multiplex PCR; TCRdb's version includes in-frame clones alone and lacks a portion of them. The sample lists about 280,000 clones; around nine tenths were seen once. Deletions cut 9 bases from V and 6 bases from J, with 18 bases between. CDR1 and CDR2 from the germline V gene are MNHNY and SVGAGI (reference sequence). CDR3 length equals 14 residues. The source is a woman aged 25 to 39 with COVID-19, enrolled during active disease. Material for sequencing was peripheral blood. V usage is TRBV6-6 and J usage is TRBJ1-5, with D tentatively TRBD1 (5 bases). The CDR3 loop reads CASLWGRAGQPQHF. For the CDR3, the DNA is TGTGCCAGTCTATGGGGGAGGGCCGGTCAGCCCCAGCATTTT.